These 25 T cell receptor beta chains were sequenced from one sample in a study of T cells in Graves' hyperthyroidism and ophthalmopathy. TCR beta CDR3 regions were amplified from RNA. First-round RT-PCR with HTBI primers amplified the TCR CDR3 region. TCRdb redid the calling of the multiplex PCR reads with MiXCR, one entry per CDR3 protein. This table holds around 500,000 distinct CDR3 sequences, 22% found once. The sequenced sample was blood. All receptors come from a woman between 65 and 79 years old with Graves' ophthalmopathy.

There are a few counts of this clonotype. The chain joins TRBV7-3 to TRBJ2-1; D call uncertain. Germline V lookup: CDR1 SGHTA, CDR2 FQGTGA. The CDR3 sequence is 13 residues long. Trimming took off 1 base at V and 6 bases at J, with 7 bases between the two ends. This CDR3 reads CASSLRPSNEQFF. CDR3 nucleotide sequence: TGTGCCAGCAGCTTAAGACCTAGCAATGAGCAGTTCTTC.

The V gene is TRBV18, the J gene TRBJ1-5; the D is unclear. CDR3 size: 15 residues. V lost 1 base, J lost 2 bases, and 9 bases lay in between. Per the germline V gene, CDR1 is KGHSH and CDR2 is LQKENI. The CDR3 protein is CASSPQVSRNQPQHF. DNA for the CDR3: TGTGCCAGCTCACCACAGGTATCGCGCAATCAGCCCCAGCATTTT.

This clonotype was observed a few times. The chain couples TRBV20-1 to TRBJ2-7; D remains unclear. There are 13 residues in the CDR3. Germline V lookup: CDR1 DFQATT, CDR2 SNEGSKA (reference sequence). The V gene lost 3 bases and the J gene lost 5 bases, with 14 bases spanning the gap. DNA of the CDR3: TGCAGTGCTAGTGAGTCCCCCAGAGACGAGCAGTACTTC. This gives the protein CSASESPRDEQYF.

As to this clonotype: At one boundary the junction diverges from the germline segment, which might be a read error. The chain links TRBV5-1 to TRBJ2-1, with 8 bases lining up with TRBD2. The germline gives CDR1 SGHRS, CDR2 YFSETQ. The length of the CDR3 is 14 residues. CDR3 coding DNA: TGCGCCAGCAGCCGAATAGCGGGATACAATGAGCAGCTCTTC. Its translation is CASSRIAGYNEQLF.

The V call is TRBV27, the J call TRBJ1-2; D perhaps matches TRBD1 (5 bases). V dropped 6 bases and J dropped 8 bases, with 16 bases sitting between them. The CDR3 has 13 amino acids. Germline loops: CDR1 MNHEY, CDR2 SMNVEV (reference sequence). CDR3 region: CASSLAPGEGYTF. CDR3 nucleotide sequence: TGTGCCAGCAGCTTGGCCCCGGGGGAAGGCTACACCTTC.

This chain joins TRBV6-1 and TRBJ1-6, with a weak D call TRBD1 (5 bases). The V and J ends lost 4 bases and 10 bases respectively, with 17 bases between them. Per germline, CDR1 MNHNS and CDR2 SASEGT. The CDR3 contains 15 residues. The DNA for the CDR3 is TGTGCCAGCAGTGTGTCGTCGCAGGGAGCCTCACCCCTCCACTTT. Protein product: CASSVSSQGASPLHF.

This clonotype was observed a single time. Mismatch with germline at one junction end may stem from a read error. The rearrangement joins TRBV5-1 to TRBJ2-1; D may correspond to TRBD1 or TRBD2 (5 bases each). The J call may not be correct, given that the DNA end is closer to TRBJ2-7. Germline assignment: CDR1 SGHRS and CDR2 YFSETQ. The CDR3 contains 15 residues. The CDR3 DNA reads as TGTGCCAGCAGCATGAGGGTTGGGACCCACAATGAGCAGTACTTC. It is translated as CASSMRVGTHNEQYF.

In this sample, this clonotype turned up many times. This chain connects TRBV11-2 to TRBJ2-1; TRBD2 agrees at 9 bases. The V segment lost 1 base and the J segment 8 bases; nucleotides outside the gene matches: 6. Germline V gives CDR1 SGHAT, CDR2 FQNNGV. This CDR3 region has 15 residues. CDR3 DNA: TGTGCCAGCAGCTTAGGGCTAGCGGGAAGCTATGAGCAGTTCTTC. As protein: CASSLGLAGSYEQFF. Variable domain in full (rest from reference TRBV11-2 and TRBJ2-1): EAGVAQSPRYKIIEKRQSVAFWCNPISGHATLYWYQQILGQGPKLLIQFQNNGVVDDSQLPKDRFSAERLKGVDSTLKIQPAKLEDSAVYLCASSLGLAGSYEQFFGPGTRLTVL.

The CDR3 bases are TGTGCCTTCCGGACTAGCGACTTGGAGACCCAGTACTTC. It translates to CAFRTSDLETQYF. The J gene is TRBJ2-5, the V gene TRBV5-4; 9 positions agree with TRBD2. Germline loops: CDR1 SGHNT, CDR2 YYREEE (reference sequence). V was clipped by 10 bases and J by 5 bases; unmatched bases: 9. The CDR3 has 13 residues. The whole variable domain, remainder taken from reference TRBV5-4 and TRBJ2-5, is ETGVTQSPTHLIKTRGQQVTLRCSSQSGHNTVSWYQQALGQGPQFIFQYYREEENGRGNFPPRFSGLQFPNYSSELNVNALELDDSALYLCAFRTSDLETQYFGPGTRLLVL.

This clonotype was detected many times. The rearrangement joins TRBV6-1 to TRBJ2-5; TRBD2 matches 7 bases. CDR3 length: 15 amino acids. Looked up from germline, CDR1 is MNHNS and CDR2 is SASEGT. J was trimmed by 7 bases and V by 6 bases; bases with no gene match: 14. CDR3 DNA: TGTGCCAGCAGGGACGAAGCTAGCGGCGCTCGGACCCAGTACTTC. This sequence encodes CASRDEASGARTQYF.

This clonotype came up a few times. The chain links TRBV5-1 to TRBJ2-7; 10 bases are a match to TRBD2. The CDR3 loop spans 16 amino acids. V lost 4 bases to trimming and J lost 6 bases; unmatched junction nucleotides: 13. Germline assignment: CDR1 SGHRS and CDR2 YFSETQ. CDR3 DNA: TGCGCCAGCAGCCCCGAGGATACTAGCGGGAATGTCGAGCAGTACTTC. It yields the protein CASSPEDTSGNVEQYF.

This clonotype was counted many times. J is TRBJ2-3 and V is TRBV2; 8 nucleotides line up with TRBD2. Germline values: CDR1 SNHLY, CDR2 FYNNEI. The CDR3 contains 14 residues. V was clipped by 6 bases and J by 4 bases; unmatched bases: 6. Written as DNA, the CDR3 is TGTGCCAGCAGCGGGACTAGTGGTGCAGATACGCAGTATTTT. Amino acid sequence: CASSGTSGADTQYF.

The rearrangement joins TRBV20-1 to TRBJ2-3; 8 positions agree with TRBD2. This CDR3 is 18 amino acids long. CDR1 is DFQATT, CDR2 SNEGSKA, per germline (reference sequence). The J segment lost 2 bases and the V segment lost 3 bases, leaving 16 bases of the junction unmatched. As DNA, the CDR3 is TGCAGTGCTAGGTTAGAGGGAGCGGGGGCCTTGAACACAGATACGCAGTATTTT. Translating it yields CSARLEGAGALNTDTQYF.

This clonotype appeared many times. The chain recombines TRBV28 with TRBJ1-5; D is uncertain. The germline V gene has CDR1 MDHEN and CDR2 SYDVKM. Trimming took 3 bases from V and 2 from J, leaving 2 bases between them. CDR3 size: 12 residues. CDR3: CASSLGNQPQHF. The CDR3 DNA is TGTGCCAGCAGTTTGGGCAATCAGCCCCAGCATTTT.

The chain uses TRBV10-2 and TRBJ2-3, with 8 bases aligning to TRBD2. J gave up 0 bases and V 1 base, and 6 bases lay outside the gene matches. The germline V gene encodes CDR1 WSHSY and CDR2 SAAADI. CDR3 length equals 17 residues. Here the CDR3 reads CASSELGLGTSTDTQYF. CDR3 bases: TGCGCCAGCAGTGAGTTGGGACTAGGAACTAGCACAGATACGCAGTATTTT.

This clonotype was counted a few times. This chain joins TRBV20-1 and TRBJ1-1; 7 bases match TRBD1. This CDR3 spans 14 amino acids. Germline loops: CDR1 DFQATT, CDR2 SNEGSKA (reference sequence). V gave up 2 bases and J gave up 8 bases; unmatched junction bases: 11. In DNA form, the CDR3 reads TGCAGTGCTAGATCAACAGGGGCCGACAAGGAAGCTTTCTTT. Translated, it gives CSARSTGADKEAFF.

This chain uses TRBV2 with TRBJ2-2; possible D gene TRBD2, 6 bases. The CDR3 is made up of 15 amino acids. Germline V gene data show CDR1 as SNHLY and CDR2 as FYNNEI. V lost 2 bases and J lost 7, with 14 bases in between. The CDR3 nucleotides are TGTGCCAGCAGTGAAAACAGGAGGGCTGGCGGGGAGCTGTTTTTT. Protein sequence: CASSENRRAGGELFF.

This clonotype was seen many times. This sequence joins TRBV11-2 and TRBJ2-7; tentatively, D is TRBD2 (5 bases). In germline, CDR1 is SGHAT, CDR2 FQNNGV. V was cut by 2 bases and J by 2 bases, with 10 bases left in between. The CDR3 consists of 14 residues. This chain's CDR3 is CASSLRGRPYEQYF. The CDR3 DNA is TGTGCCAGCAGCTTACGCGGGCGTCCCTACGAGCAGTACTTC.

Comment on this clonotype: A read error may explain this, as a much larger clone is one base away. CDR3 sequence (DNA): TGTGCCAGCAGCCAACGCACCGGGACGGATACCCACGAGCAGTACTTC. Residues: CASSQRTGTDTHEQYF. This chain uses TRBV7-9 with TRBJ2-7; perhaps D is TRBD1 or TRBD2 (5 bases each). In germline, CDR1 is SEHNR, CDR2 FQNEAQ (reference sequence). V dropped 5 bases and J dropped 5 bases, with 22 bases sitting between them. The CDR3 has 16 residues. The variable domain in full, with the rest retrieved from reference TRBV7-9 and TRBJ2-7, is DTGVSQNPRHKITKRGQNVTFRCDPISEHNRLYWYRQTLGQGPEFLTYFQNEAQLEKSRLLSDRFSAERPKGSFSTLEIQRTEQGDSAMYLCASSQRTGTDTHEQYFGPGTRLTVT.

The CDR3 DNA is TGTGCCTGGGGACCAATAAATCAGTACGAGCAGTACTTC. Translated: CAWGPINQYEQYF. V is TRBV30 and J is TRBJ2-7; D gene unclear. From germline, CDR1 is GTSNPN and CDR2 SVGIG (reference sequence). This CDR3 spans 13 amino acids. The V end lost 5 bases, the J end lost 4 bases, and 15 bases lay between the germline ends.

This clonotype was observed a few times. The chain uses TRBV12-5 and TRBJ2-1; D is unclear. The V gene lost 6 bases and the J gene lost 9 bases, with 12 bases spanning the gap. Germline CDR1 reads LGHNT; CDR2 reads FRNRAP. There are 12 residues in the CDR3. CDR3 nucleotide sequence: TGTGCTAGTGGAACCTCGACATCTGAGCAGTTCTTC. The encoded protein is CASGTSTSEQFF.

This chain links TRBV19 with TRBJ1-1; D gene uncertain. Per the germline V gene, CDR1 is LNHDA and CDR2 is SQIVND (reference sequence). This CDR3 spans 13 amino acids. The germline V and J ends were trimmed by 2 bases and 1 base, with 5 bases remaining between them. CDR3 amino acids: CASSIIENTEAFF. DNA of the CDR3: TGTGCCAGTAGTATAATTGAGAACACTGAAGCTTTCTTT.

This clonotype was counted at least ten times. The V gene is TRBV7-9, the J gene TRBJ1-6; no definite D call. CDR1 and CDR2 (germline): SEHNR, FQNEAQ (reference sequence). The CDR3 spans 14 residues. Trimming took 0 bases from V and 8 from J, leaving 8 bases between them. For the CDR3, the DNA is TGTGCCAGCAGCTTAGCAGGGCCCTATTCACCCCTCCACTTT. Protein product: CASSLAGPYSPLHF. The entire variable domain, with the rest obtained from reference TRBV7-9 and TRBJ1-6, is as follows: DTGVSQNPRHKITKRGQNVTFRCDPISEHNRLYWYRQTLGQGPEFLTYFQNEAQLEKSRLLSDRFSAERPKGSFSTLEIQRTEQGDSAMYLCASSLAGPYSPLHFGNGTRLTVT.

At least ten counts were recorded for this clonotype. The genes are TRBV28 and TRBJ1-6; possibly TRBD1 for D (6 bases). CDR1 is MDHEN, CDR2 SYDVKM, per germline. Between the trimmed V and J ends, which lost 7 bases and 9 bases, there was a span of 25 bases. The CDR3 spans 17 residues. The DNA of the CDR3 is TGTGCCAGCAATCAACTCGTAGGGGGGGCGAGGGGTTCACCCCTCCACTTT. Protein sequence: CASNQLVGGARGSPLHF.

At least ten counts were recorded for this clonotype. This sequence joins TRBV6-1 and TRBJ2-5; TRBD1 agrees at 10 bases. The CDR3 spans 16 residues. The junction had 10 bases not matched to a gene; V was cut back by 6 bases and J by 3 bases. Germline V lookup: CDR1 MNHNS, CDR2 SASEGT. CDR3 nucleotide sequence: TGTGCCAGCAGCCGGCCTGTCGGGACAGGGGAAGAGACCCAGTACTTC. Amino acids: CASSRPVGTGEETQYF.